Listed below are T cell receptor beta chains from one sample, sequenced in a study of shared clonotypes between healthy human individuals. Assay: immunoSEQ multiplex PCR; the TCRdb copy retains only in-frame clones and omits some. Of approximately 1.1 million clones in the sample, 75% to 85% are singletons; the top ten hold under 0.65%. The sequenced material came from memory CD4+ T cells from PBMCs. These receptors all stem from a man younger than 30 in good health. Some clones in this sample may be carry-over from other donors' samples. Each CDR3 is given with its conserved first and last residue. Fields, in order: clone size, V gene, J gene, D gene, CDR3 protein, CDR3 DNA. A D gene is named only where the DNA matches it firmly. Clone size appears in some rows only: once, few, many, or a class for an expanded clone.

>NA|TRBV5-6|TRBJ2-7|TRBD2
CASSLATAGGYEQYF
TGTGCCAGCAGCTTGGCGACAGCGGGAGGTTACGAGCAGTACTTC
>NA|TRBV28|TRBJ1-2|NA
CASSFEGRGRNYGYTF
TGTGCCAGCAGTTTCGAAGGCCGGGGCCGTAACTATGGCTACACCTTC
>few|TRBV27|TRBJ2-1|NA
CASSLRPQDGNEQFF
TGTGCCAGCAGTTTACGTCCTCAGGACGGGAATGAGCAGTTCTTC
>NA|TRBV28|TRBJ2-1|NA
CASSWDTYNEQFF
TGTGCCAGCAGTTGGGATACCTACAATGAGCAGTTCTTC
>NA|TRBV18|TRBJ1-5|NA
CASSPGQWGNQPQHF
TGTGCCAGCTCACCTGGACAGTGGGGCAATCAGCCCCAGCATTTT
>NA|TRBV6-7|TRBJ2-6|TRBD1
CASSYSRFRTGLTSGANVLTF
TGTGCCAGCAGTTACTCCCGCTTTAGGACAGGGCTCACTTCTGGGGCCAACGTCCTGACTTTC
>NA|TRBV11-2|TRBJ1-2|NA
CASSLKGSAPNYGYTF
TGTGCCAGCAGCTTAAAGGGGTCCGCTCCTAACTATGGCTACACCTTC
>NA|TRBV5-1|TRBJ2-5|TRBD1
CASSRTGTGEETQYF
TGCGCCAGCAGCCGCACCGGGACAGGGGAAGAGACCCAGTACTTC
>NA|TRBV6-5|TRBJ2-7|TRBD1
CASSYSGTGGAKYF
TGTGCCAGCAGTTACTCAGGGACAGGGGGCGCAAAGTACTTC
>NA|TRBV14|TRBJ2-7|TRBD1
CASSQEDRGREQYF
TGTGCCAGCAGCCAAGAGGACAGGGGGCGGGAGCAGTACTTC
>few|TRBV29-1|TRBJ1-4|NA
CSAGSGGALSEKLFF
TGCAGCGCGGGAAGTGGTGGGGCACTTAGTGAAAAACTGTTTTTT
>few|TRBV28|TRBJ2-3|NA
CASNGGSTDTQYF
TGTGCCAGCAATGGCGGTTCCACAGATACGCAGTATTTT
>NA|TRBV9|TRBJ1-3|NA
CASSVATGSFSGNTIYF
TGTGCCAGCAGCGTAGCTACAGGGTCATTCTCTGGAAACACCATATATTTT
>NA|TRBV5-1|TRBJ1-5|TRBD1
CASSLGDRSSQPQHF
TGCGCCAGCAGCTTGGGGGACAGGTCGAGCCAGCCCCAGCATTTT
>NA|TRBV11-2|TRBJ1-1|NA
CASSSELNTEAFF
TGTGCCAGCAGCTCTGAGTTGAACACTGAAGCTTTCTTT
>NA|TRBV2|TRBJ1-5|NA
CASRSAGTGGQPQHF
TGTGCCAGCAGGAGTGCCGGGACGGGAGGGCAGCCCCAGCATTTT
>few|TRBV2|TRBJ1-1|NA
CASNEWAWAFF
TGTGCCAGCAACGAATGGGCTTGGGCTTTCTTT
>NA|TRBV29-1|TRBJ1-1|NA
CSVETGTEAFF
TGCAGCGTTGAAACAGGGACTGAAGCTTTCTTT
>NA|TRBV7-3|TRBJ2-1|NA
CASSLSTDRNEQFF
TGTGCCAGCAGCTTATCAACAGACCGGAATGAGCAGTTCTTC
>NA|TRBV19|TRBJ1-4|NA
CASKTSGQVPFEKLFF
TGTGCCAGCAAAACCTCGGGGCAGGTGCCCTTCGAAAAACTGTTTTTT
>NA|TRBV7-9|TRBJ2-3|NA
CASSLRDTNTDTQYF
TGTGCCAGCAGCCTCCGGGACACAAACACAGATACGCAGTATTTT
>once|TRBV4-2|TRBJ2-3|NA
CASSQSRTTPGGTDTQYF
TGTGCCAGCAGCCAATCTCGGACGACCCCAGGGGGCACAGATACGCAGTATTTT
>NA|TRBV29-1|TRBJ1-4|NA
CSVGLGTGLNEKLFF
TGCAGCGTAGGCCTCGGGACCGGTCTGAATGAAAAACTGTTTTTT
>NA|TRBV2|TRBJ1-1|NA
CASSEFSGVGAFF
TGTGCCAGCAGTGAATTCTCCGGGGTTGGGGCTTTCTTT
>once|TRBV18|TRBJ2-7|NA
CASSPAISYEQYF
TGTGCCAGCTCACCGGCAATCTCCTACGAGCAGTACTTC
>NA|TRBV11-1|TRBJ2-7|NA
CASSSSWPLRYEQYF
TGTGCCAGCAGCTCCTCTTGGCCTTTACGATACGAGCAGTACTTC
>once|TRBV29-1|TRBJ1-2|NA
CSVDQGVSYGYTF
TGCAGCGTTGATCAGGGTGTGAGCTATGGCTACACCTTC
>once|TRBV7-3|TRBJ2-1|NA
CASSSGPPPRAEQFF
TGTGCCAGCAGCTCTGGGCCCCCCCCAAGGGCTGAGCAGTTCTTC
>NA|TRBV18|TRBJ1-5|NA
CASSPSPAANNQPQHF
TGTGCCAGCTCACCATCCCCCGCAGCCAACAATCAGCCCCAGCATTTT
>NA|TRBV11-2|TRBJ2-6|NA
CASSHVSGRGSGANVLTF
TGTGCCAGCAGCCACGTATCGGGACGTGGGTCTGGGGCCAACGTCCTGACTTTC
>NA|TRBV5-4|TRBJ2-7|NA
CASSLEGSYEQYF
TGTGCCAGCAGCTTGGAGGGATCCTACGAGCAGTACTTC
>once|TRBV27|TRBJ2-5|NA
CASTTGNRKETQYF
TGTGCCAGCACCACAGGGAACAGGAAAGAGACCCAGTACTTC
>NA|TRBV28|TRBJ2-5|NA
CASSPPRDGETQYF
TGTGCCAGCAGTCCACCCAGGGATGGAGAGACCCAGTACTTC
>few|TRBV30|TRBJ2-3|NA
CAWNLGGDTQYF
TGTGCCTGGAACTTAGGTGGAGATACGCAGTATTTT
>NA|TRBV4-2|TRBJ2-5|TRBD2
CASSQVGGVVETQYF
TGTGCCAGCAGCCAAGTGGGGGGGGTCGTGGAGACCCAGTACTTC
>NA|TRBV10-2|TRBJ2-4|TRBD2
CASSRSGVWGRNIQYF
TGCGCCAGCAGTCGAAGCGGGGTTTGGGGCAGGAACATTCAGTACTTC
>few|TRBV4-2|TRBJ2-1|TRBD2
CASSQDSGSHNEQFF
TGTGCCAGCAGCCAAGATAGCGGGAGTCATAATGAGCAGTTCTTC
>NA|TRBV18|TRBJ2-7|NA
CASSETATGVGEQYF
TGTGCCAGCTCAGAGACAGCGACCGGCGTGGGGGAGCAGTACTTC
>NA|TRBV11-2|TRBJ2-5|TRBD2
CASSWWTSGTNQETQYF
TGTGCCAGCAGCTGGTGGACTAGCGGGACCAACCAAGAGACCCAGTACTTC
>NA|TRBV7-3|TRBJ2-7|TRBD1
CASSPQGQGFEQYF
TGTGCCAGCAGCCCCCAGGGACAGGGGTTCGAGCAGTACTTC